This record concerns one T cell receptor beta chain sequence. The sample originates from a study of blood T cell repertoires in COVID-19. In the study overall: Samples representing acute and convalescent COVID-19 were sourced from the United States, Italy and Spain. T cells, B-cell-depleted T cells, or PBMCs provided the cDNA or gDNA that served as material.

In the authors' methods: By means of reference gene primer amplification, nucleated cell counts were estimated. The data were produced by immunoSEQ multiplex PCR, yet TCRdb's version contains in-frame clones alone and is incomplete. The D gene and trimming were derived from the DNA, and the V and J assignments and clone size from that table. The data show 200,000 or so clones, approximately 84% seen once. The sequenced sample consisted of peripheral blood. This TCR was sampled from a woman in her seventies with active or convalescent COVID-19.

The chain's CDR3 is CASSPGSDIWYEQYF. As DNA, the CDR3 is TGTGCCAGCAGTCCCGGATCGGACATTTGGTACGAGCAGTACTTC. V and J are TRBV28 and TRBJ2-7, with D tentatively TRBD1 (5 bases). This CDR3 has 15 residues. Germline CDR1 is MDHEN and CDR2 is SYDVKM. The V gene lost 5 bases and the J gene lost 4 bases, with 18 bases spanning the gap.